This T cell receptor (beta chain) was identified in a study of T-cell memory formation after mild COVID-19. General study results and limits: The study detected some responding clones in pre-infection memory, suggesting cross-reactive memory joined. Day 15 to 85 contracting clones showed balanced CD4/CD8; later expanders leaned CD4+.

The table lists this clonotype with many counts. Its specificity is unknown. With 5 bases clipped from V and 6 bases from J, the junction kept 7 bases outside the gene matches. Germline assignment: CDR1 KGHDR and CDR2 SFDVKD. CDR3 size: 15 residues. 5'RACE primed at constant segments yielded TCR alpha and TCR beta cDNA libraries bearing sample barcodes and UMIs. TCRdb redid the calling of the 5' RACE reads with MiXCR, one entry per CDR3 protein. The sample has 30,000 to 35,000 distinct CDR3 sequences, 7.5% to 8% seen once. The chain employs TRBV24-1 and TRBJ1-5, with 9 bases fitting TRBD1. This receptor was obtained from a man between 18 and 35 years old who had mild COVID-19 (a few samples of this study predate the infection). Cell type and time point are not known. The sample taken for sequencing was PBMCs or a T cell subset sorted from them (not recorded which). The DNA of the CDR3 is TGTGCCACCAGTGTTTCGGGACAGGGCACTCAGCCCCAGCATTTT. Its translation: CATSVSGQGTQPQHF.